The clone carrying this T cell receptor beta chain has a count of ten or more. Per the germline V gene, CDR1 is SGHNT and CDR2 is YYREEE (reference sequence). V was pared by 0 bases and J by 4 bases, with 16 bases between. CDR3 length equals 16 residues. This entry is derived from a study of low-dose radiotherapy and immunotherapy resistance in tumors. Study summary: 1 Gy per fraction was delivered to Cohort 2 every two weeks, for 13 Gy total over 26 weeks. Every two weeks, cyclophosphamide 200 mg/m2 was infused one day before radiation plus immunotherapy.

The time point was: before trial treatment. The study gave donors nivolumab, ipilimumab, aspirin, low-dose cyclophosphamide and low-dose radiotherapy. Both TCRalpha and TCRbeta chains were reverse transcribed with V-gene-specific primers. Using a constant-region primer together with a V-primer adapter, TCRs were subjected to roughly 18 PCR cycles of amplification. The isolated mRNA underwent amplification through in vitro transcription. TCRdb reprocessed the reads via MiXCR and lists one record per CDR3 protein. The sample shows tens of thousands of distinct CDR3 sequences, about 18% of them seen only once.

The sequence derives from a male donor with prostate cancer. The material sequenced was PBMCs, taken before treatment. The rearrangement uses TRBV5-4 and TRBJ2-5; tentatively, D is TRBD2 (5 bases). Written as DNA, the CDR3 is TGTGCCAGCAGCTTGGGGGTGACTACTGGAGGAGAGACCCAGTACTTC. Protein: CASSLGVTTGGETQYF.